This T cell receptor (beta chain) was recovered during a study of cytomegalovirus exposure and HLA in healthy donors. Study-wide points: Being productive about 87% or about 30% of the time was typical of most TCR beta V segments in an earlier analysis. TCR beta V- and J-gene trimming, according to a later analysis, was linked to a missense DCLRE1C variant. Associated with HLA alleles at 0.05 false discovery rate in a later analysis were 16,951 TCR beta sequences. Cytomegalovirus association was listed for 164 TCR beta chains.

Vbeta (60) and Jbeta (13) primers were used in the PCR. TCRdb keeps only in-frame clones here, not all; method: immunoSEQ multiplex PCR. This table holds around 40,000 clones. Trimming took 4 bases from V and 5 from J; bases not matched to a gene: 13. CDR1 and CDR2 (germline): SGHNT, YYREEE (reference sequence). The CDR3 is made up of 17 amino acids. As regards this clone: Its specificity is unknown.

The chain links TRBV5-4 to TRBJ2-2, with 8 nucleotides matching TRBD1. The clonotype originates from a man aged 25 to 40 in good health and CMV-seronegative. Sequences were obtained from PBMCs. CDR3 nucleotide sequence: TGTGCCAGCAGCCCCCCGGCTGACAGGGGTGGAACCGGGGAGCTGTTTTTT. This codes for CASSPPADRGGTGELFF.